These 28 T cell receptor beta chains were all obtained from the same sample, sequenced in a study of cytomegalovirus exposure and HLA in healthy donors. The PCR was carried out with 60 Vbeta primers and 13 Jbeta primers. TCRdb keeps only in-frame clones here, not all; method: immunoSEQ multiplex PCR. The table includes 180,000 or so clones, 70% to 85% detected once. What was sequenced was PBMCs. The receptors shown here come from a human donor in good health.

This CDR3 is CASSSRQGALNQPQHF. The CDR3 DNA follows: TGTGCCAGCAGTTCGCGACAGGGGGCTTTGAATCAGCCCCAGCATTTT. The chain combines TRBV27 with TRBJ1-5, with TRBD1 matching 10 bases. The germline CDR1 and CDR2 sequences are MNHEY and SMNVEV (reference sequence). V lost 4 bases to trimming and J lost 4 bases; unmatched junction nucleotides: 7. The CDR3 has 16 amino acids.

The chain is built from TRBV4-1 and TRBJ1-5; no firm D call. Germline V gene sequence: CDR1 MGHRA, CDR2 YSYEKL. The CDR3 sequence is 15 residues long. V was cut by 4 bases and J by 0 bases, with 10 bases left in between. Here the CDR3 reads CASSPWADSNQPQHF. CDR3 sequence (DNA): TGCGCCAGCAGCCCTTGGGCAGATAGCAATCAGCCCCAGCATTTT.

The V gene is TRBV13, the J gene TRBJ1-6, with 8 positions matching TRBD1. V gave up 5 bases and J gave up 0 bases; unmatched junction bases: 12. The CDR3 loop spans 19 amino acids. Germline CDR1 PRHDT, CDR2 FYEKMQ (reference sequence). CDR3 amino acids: CASSLGTGYKSSYNSPLHF. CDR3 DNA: TGTGCCAGCAGCCTCGGGACAGGCTATAAGAGCTCCTATAATTCACCCCTCCACTTT.

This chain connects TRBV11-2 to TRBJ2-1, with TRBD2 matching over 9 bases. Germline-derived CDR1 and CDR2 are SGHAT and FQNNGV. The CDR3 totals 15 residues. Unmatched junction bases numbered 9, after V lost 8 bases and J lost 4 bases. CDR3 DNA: TGTGCCAGCGGTCCCGTAGCGGGGGAATACAATGAGCAGTTCTTC. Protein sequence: CASGPVAGEYNEQFF.

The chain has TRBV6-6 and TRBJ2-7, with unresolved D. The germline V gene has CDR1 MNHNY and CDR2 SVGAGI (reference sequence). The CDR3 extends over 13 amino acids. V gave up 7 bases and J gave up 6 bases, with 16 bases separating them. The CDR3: CASTPFPRLEQYF. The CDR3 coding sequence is TGTGCCAGCACTCCATTCCCGAGACTCGAGCAGTACTTC.

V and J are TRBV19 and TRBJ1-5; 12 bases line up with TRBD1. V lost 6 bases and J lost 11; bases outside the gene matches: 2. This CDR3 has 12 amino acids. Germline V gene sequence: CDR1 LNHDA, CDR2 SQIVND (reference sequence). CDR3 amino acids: CASSGTGGTQHF. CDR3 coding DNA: TGTGCCAGTAGCGGGACAGGGGGCACCCAGCATTTT. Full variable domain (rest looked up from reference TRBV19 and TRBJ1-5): DGGITQSPKYLFRKEGQNVTLSCEQNLNHDAMYWYRQDPGQGLRLIYYSQIVNDFQKGDIAEGYSVSREKKESFPLTVTSAQKNPTAFYLCASSGTGGTQHFGDGTRLSIL.

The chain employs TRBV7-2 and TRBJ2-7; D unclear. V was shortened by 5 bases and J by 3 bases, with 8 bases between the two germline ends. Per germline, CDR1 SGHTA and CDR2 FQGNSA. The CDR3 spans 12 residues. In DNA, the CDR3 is TGTGCCAGCAGCGTAGGTTACTACGAGCAGTACTTC. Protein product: CASSVGYYEQYF.

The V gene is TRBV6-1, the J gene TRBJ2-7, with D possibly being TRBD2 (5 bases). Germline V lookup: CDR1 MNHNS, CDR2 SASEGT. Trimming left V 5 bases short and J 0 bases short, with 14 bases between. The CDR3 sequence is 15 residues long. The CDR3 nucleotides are TGTGCCAGCAGTTCCCAGGAGGAGAGCTCCTACGAGCAGTACTTC. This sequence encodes CASSSQEESSYEQYF.

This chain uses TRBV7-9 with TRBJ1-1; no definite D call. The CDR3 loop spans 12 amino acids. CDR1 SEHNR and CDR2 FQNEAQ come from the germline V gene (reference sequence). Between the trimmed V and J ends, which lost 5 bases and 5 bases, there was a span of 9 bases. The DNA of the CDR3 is TGTGCCAGCAGCCGCATCACTACTGAAGCTTTCTTT. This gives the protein CASSRITTEAFF.

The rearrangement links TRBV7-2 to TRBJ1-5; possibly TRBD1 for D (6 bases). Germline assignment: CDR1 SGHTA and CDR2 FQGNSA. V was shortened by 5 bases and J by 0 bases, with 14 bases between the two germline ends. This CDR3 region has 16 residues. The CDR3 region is CASSAGTLYSNQPQHF. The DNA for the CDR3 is TGTGCCAGCAGCGCAGGGACACTTTATAGCAATCAGCCCCAGCATTTT.

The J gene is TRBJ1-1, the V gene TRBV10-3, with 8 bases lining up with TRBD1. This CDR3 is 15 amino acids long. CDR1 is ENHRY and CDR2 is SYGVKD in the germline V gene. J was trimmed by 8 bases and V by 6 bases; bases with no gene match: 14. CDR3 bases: TGTGCCATCAGCGGGGGGATGGACAGGGAGGGAGAAGCTTTCTTT. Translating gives CAISGGMDREGEAFF.

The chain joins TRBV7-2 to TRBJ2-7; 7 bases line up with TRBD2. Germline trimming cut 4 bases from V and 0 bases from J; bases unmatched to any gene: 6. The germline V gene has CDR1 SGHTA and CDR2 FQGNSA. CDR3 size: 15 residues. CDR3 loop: CASSYGLVYSYEQYF. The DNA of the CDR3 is TGTGCCAGCAGCTATGGACTAGTTTACTCCTACGAGCAGTACTTC.

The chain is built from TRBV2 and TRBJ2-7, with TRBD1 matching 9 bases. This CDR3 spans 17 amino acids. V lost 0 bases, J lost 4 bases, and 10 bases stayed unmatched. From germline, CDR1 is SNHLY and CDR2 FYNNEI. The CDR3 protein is CASSEAAGTGFSYEQYF. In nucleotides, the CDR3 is TGTGCCAGCAGTGAAGCGGCCGGGACAGGGTTTTCATACGAGCAGTACTTC.

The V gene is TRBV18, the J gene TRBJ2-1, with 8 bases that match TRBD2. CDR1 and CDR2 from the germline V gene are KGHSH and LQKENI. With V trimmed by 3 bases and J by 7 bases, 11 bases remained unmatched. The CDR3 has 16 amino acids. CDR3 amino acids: CASSPLGRGADNEQFF. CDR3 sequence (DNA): TGTGCCAGCTCACCCCTTGGGCGGGGGGCGGATAATGAGCAGTTCTTC.

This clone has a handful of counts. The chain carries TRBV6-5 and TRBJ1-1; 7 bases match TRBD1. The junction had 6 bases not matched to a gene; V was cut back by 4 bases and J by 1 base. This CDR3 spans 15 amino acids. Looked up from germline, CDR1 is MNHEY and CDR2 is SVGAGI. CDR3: CASSFQGVGNTEAFF. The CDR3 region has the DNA TGTGCCAGCAGTTTCCAGGGGGTGGGGAACACTGAAGCTTTCTTT.

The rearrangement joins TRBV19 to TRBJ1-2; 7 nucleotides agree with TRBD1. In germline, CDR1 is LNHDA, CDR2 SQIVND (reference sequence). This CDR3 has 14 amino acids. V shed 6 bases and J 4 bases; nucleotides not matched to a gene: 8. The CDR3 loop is CASRPQGKGYGYTF. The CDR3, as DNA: TGTGCCAGTAGACCACAGGGGAAAGGCTATGGCTACACCTTC.

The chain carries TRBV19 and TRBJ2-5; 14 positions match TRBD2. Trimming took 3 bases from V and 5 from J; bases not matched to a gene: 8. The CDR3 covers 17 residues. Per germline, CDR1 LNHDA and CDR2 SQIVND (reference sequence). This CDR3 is CASSMGGLAGVGETQYF. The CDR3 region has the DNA TGTGCCAGTAGTATGGGGGGACTAGCGGGGGTCGGGGAGACCCAGTACTTC. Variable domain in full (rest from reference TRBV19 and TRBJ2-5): DGGITQSPKYLFRKEGQNVTLSCEQNLNHDAMYWYRQDPGQGLRLIYYSQIVNDFQKGDIAEGYSVSREKKESFPLTVTSAQKNPTAFYLCASSMGGLAGVGETQYFGPGTRLLVL.

CDR3 amino acids: CASKDRATYEQYF. DNA for the CDR3: TGTGCCAGCAAGGACAGGGCAACCTACGAGCAGTACTTC. The chain recombines TRBV6-1 with TRBJ2-7; TRBD1 matches 8 bases. The V gene end was trimmed by 7 bases and the J gene end by 2 bases; junction bases not matched to a gene: 4. This CDR3 region has 13 residues. Germline-derived CDR1 and CDR2 are MNHNS and SASEGT.

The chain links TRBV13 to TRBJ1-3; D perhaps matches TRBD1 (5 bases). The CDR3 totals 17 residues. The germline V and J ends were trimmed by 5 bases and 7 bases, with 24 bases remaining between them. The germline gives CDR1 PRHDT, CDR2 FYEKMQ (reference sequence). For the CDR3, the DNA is TGTGCCAGCAGCAGACAGCCCGAATCACCCGGAGGGAACACCATATATTTT. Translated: CASSRQPESPGGNTIYF.

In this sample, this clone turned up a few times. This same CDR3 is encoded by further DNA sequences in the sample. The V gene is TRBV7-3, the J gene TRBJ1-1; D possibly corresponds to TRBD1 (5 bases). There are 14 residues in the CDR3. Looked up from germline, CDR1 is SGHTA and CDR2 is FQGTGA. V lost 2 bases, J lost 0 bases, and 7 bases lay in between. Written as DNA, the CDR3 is TGTGCCAGCAGCTTAGGAGGGGTGAACACTGAAGCTTTCTTT. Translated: CASSLGGVNTEAFF.

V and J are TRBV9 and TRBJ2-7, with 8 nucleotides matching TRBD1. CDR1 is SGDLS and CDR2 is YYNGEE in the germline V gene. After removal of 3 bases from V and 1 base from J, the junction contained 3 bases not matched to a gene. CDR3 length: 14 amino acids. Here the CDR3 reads CASSARDRSYEQYF. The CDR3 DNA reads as TGTGCCAGCAGCGCCCGGGACAGGTCCTACGAGCAGTACTTC.

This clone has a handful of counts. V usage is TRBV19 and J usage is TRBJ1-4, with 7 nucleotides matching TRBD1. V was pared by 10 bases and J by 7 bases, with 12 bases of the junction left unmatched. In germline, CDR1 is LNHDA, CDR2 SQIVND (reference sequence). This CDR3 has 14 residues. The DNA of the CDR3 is TGTGCCATCAGTGAGGGGGCCTCAGGTGAAAAACTGTTTTTT. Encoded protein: CAISEGASGEKLFF.

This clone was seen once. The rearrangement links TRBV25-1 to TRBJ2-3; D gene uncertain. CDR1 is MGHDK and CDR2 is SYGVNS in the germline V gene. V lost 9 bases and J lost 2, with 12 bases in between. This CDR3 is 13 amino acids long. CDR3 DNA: TGTGCCAGTAACAGATTATCCACAGATACGCAGTATTTT. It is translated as CASNRLSTDTQYF.

This CDR3 reads CASRLTTLLRTDTQYF. The DNA for the CDR3 is TGTGCCAGCAGGCTGACGACTTTACTCCGCACAGATACGCAGTATTTT. The genes are TRBV5-4 and TRBJ2-3; D is undetermined. Germline V gives CDR1 SGHNT, CDR2 YYREEE (reference sequence). The CDR3 totals 16 residues. The V and J ends lost 5 bases and 1 base respectively, with 17 bases between them.

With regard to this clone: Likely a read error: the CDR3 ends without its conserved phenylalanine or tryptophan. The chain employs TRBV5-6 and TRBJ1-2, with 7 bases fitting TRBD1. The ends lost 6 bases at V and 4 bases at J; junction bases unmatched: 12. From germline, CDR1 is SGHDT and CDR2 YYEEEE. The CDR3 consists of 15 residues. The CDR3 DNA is TGTGCCAGCACCGGCCCGACAGGGCCCTCCTATGGCTACACCCTC. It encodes CASTGPTGPSYGYTL.

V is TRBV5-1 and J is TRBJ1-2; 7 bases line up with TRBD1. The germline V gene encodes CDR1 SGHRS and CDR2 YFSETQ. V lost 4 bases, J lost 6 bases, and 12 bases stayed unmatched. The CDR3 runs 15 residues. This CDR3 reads CASSRITGDKDGYTF. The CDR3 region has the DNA TGCGCCAGCAGCCGAATCACAGGGGATAAGGATGGCTACACCTTC.

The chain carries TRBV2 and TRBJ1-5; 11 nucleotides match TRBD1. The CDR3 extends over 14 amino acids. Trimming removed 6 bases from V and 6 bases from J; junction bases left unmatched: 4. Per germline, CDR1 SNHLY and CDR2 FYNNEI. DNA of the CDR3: TGTGCCAGCAGCCTTGGACAGGGGGCTCAGCCCCAGCATTTT. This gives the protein CASSLGQGAQPQHF.

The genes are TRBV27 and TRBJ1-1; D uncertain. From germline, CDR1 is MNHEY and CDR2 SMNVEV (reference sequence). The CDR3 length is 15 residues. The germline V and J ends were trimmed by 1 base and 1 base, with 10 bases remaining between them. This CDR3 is CASSLLGRGNTEAFF. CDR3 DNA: TGTGCCAGCAGTTTATTGGGGAGAGGGAACACTGAAGCTTTCTTT.